This entry features one T cell receptor (beta chain) sequence. This clonotype appeared many times. It has no known antigen specificity. No much larger clone is present one base from it, and per-base qualities are unavailable. Library preparation employed multiplex PCR. The sequencing machine was an Illumina HiSeq 4000. TCR beta libraries were built with iRepertoire HTBI primers and Arm-PCR amplification of CDR3 regions. PCR products were gel purified before sequencing. The original pipeline was this. Across samples, around 62 TRBV and 13 to 15 TRBJ segments were identified and used for gene usage analysis of CDR3 amino acid clonotypes. COPE and FqMerger were used to merge the filtered high-quality paired reads into contigs. Contigs were aligned with BLAST to IMGT TRBV, TRBD and TRBJ reference genes, and CDR3 was defined per IMGT. Any clonotype with a frequency above 0.1% was counted as a highly expanded clone. Repertoire diversity was measured by Shannon entropy, and V-J evenness by the Gini coefficient. Public clonotypes were defined as clonotypes shared by more than one individual. TCRdb trimmed public reads at Q25 via fastp, called clones via MiXCR and kept in-frame beta chains. Rows are unified per CDR3 protein, each entry keeping the most common DNA and genes. The V and J calls reflect TCRdb's pipeline rather than the authors' work. The sample yields 310,000 or so distinct CDR3 sequences; 15% to 20% were counted once. Of the sample, 29% is held by the ten largest clones.

The CDR3 measures 15 amino acids from cysteine to phenylalanine. Only the CDR3 region is kept as DNA, spanning 45 bases read in frame from base 1. CDR1 MNHNS and CDR2 SASEGT were looked up in the germline V gene. Ends trimmed: V by 3 bases, J by 1 base; bases unmatched to a gene: 1. The data are from a study of regulatory T cells in long-lasting Graves disease (dated by TCRdb to the early 2020s). Some background on the complete study: To count as having persistent Graves' disease, a patient had to have received antithyroid drug treatment for over 5 years with TSH receptor autoantibodies remaining persistently positive. This study used TCR sequencing and RNA sequencing of peripheral blood to compare persistent Graves' disease patients against newly diagnosed Graves' disease patients. The study took place in China and was registered as a clinical trial. A total of about 33 samples were covered by TCR sequencing, comprising approximately 13 persistent and roughly 20 newly diagnosed Graves' disease patients. On average, persistent Graves' disease patients in the clinical cohort had been on antithyroid drugs for about 9.3 years. Overall study outcomes, separate from this receptor: Only the TCR beta chain was sequenced and analyzed. Preferential use of TRBV28, TRBJ1-2 and TRBJ2-5 was observed in persistent disease, whereas TRBV20-1 and TRBJ2-1 were favored in newly diagnosed disease. The study examined only peripheral blood because the primary lesion, thyroid tissue, could not be accessed. Compared with newly diagnosed patients, persistent Graves' disease patients had lower TCR Shannon entropy and fewer highly expanded clones, which suggests clonal expansion. The authors acknowledged the small sample size as a limitation that may reduce accuracy. Persistent patients shared more public clonotypes among themselves (around 3,000) than newly diagnosed patients did (roughly 910).

The sample's time point label, in plain terms: persistent/refractory GD, antithyroid drugs over 5 years with positive TRAb. RNA was extracted from PBMCs in TRIzol for both TCR sequencing and RNA sequencing. The diagnosis of Graves' disease followed American Thyroid Association guidelines. Patients were recruited from an endocrinology department in Xi'an, China. Each patient gave 7.5 to 10 milliliters of peripheral blood, collected in an EDTA anticoagulant tube. Ficoll Paque Plus density gradient separation was used to isolate PBMCs, and no further T cell sorting was performed. An Agilent 2100 Bioanalyzer and agarose gel were used to check RNA quality, and a NanoDrop 2000 was used to measure RNA concentration.

The source was peripheral blood mononuclear cells (PBMCs), collected when the disease was refractory, from a patient treated with antithyroid drugs. The chain is made from TRBV6-1 and TRBJ2-7, with 12 bases in between that match TRBD2. The TCR originated in a female donor with Graves disease. The CDR3: CASSETSGSSYEQYF. At the DNA level, the sequence is TGTGCCAGCAGTGAGACTAGCGGGAGTTCCTACGAGCAGTACTTC.